The present T cell receptor (beta chain) was sequenced within a study of cytomegalovirus exposure and HLA in healthy donors. About the study: Caucasian-associated ancestry cluster membership applied to 75% to 85% of around 400 genotyped donors. Study-wide findings and caveats: It was shown in a later analysis that HLA-associated TCR beta chains were more clonally expanded than other, equally common chains. HLA restriction was apparent for most CMV-associated TCR beta chains in a later analysis.

Both 60 Vbeta primers and 13 Jbeta primers went into the PCR. Assay used: immunoSEQ multiplex PCR; TCRdb lists only in-frame clones, some missing. Of 74,000 or so clones in the sample, 70% to 85% were seen once. This clone was seen only once. What it binds is unknown. The CDR3 contains 16 residues. Germline lookup yields CDR1 LGHNA and CDR2 YNFKEQ. Germline trimming cut 1 base from V and 0 bases from J; bases unmatched to any gene: 3. This clonotype was sampled from a man aged 50 to 60 in good health and CMV-seropositive. The chain links TRBV4-2 to TRBJ1-5; 7 bases align to TRBD1. Sequencing was done on a sample of PBMCs. Here the CDR3 DNA reads TGTGCCAGCAGCCAAGGGACAGGTACTAGCAATCAGCCCCAGCATTTT. It translates to CASSQGTGTSNQPQHF.